The entry below gives a single T cell receptor beta chain sequence along with its context. Trimming removed 5 bases from V and 4 bases from J; junction bases left unmatched: 6. CDR3 length: 15 residues. Germline-derived CDR1 and CDR2 are SNHLY and FYNNEI. Method: immunoSEQ multiplex PCR; TCRdb's copy keeps in-frame clones and lacks some. The table lists 200,000 or so clones, roughly 84% of them singletons. The data were obtained in a study of blood T cell repertoires in COVID-19. The gene calls are TRBV2 and TRBJ1-3, with 9 bases aligning to TRBD1. The sequence derives from a man between 40 and 49 years old who had recovered from COVID-19. Sequencing used PBMCs or T cells enriched from blood (not recorded which). CDR3 loop: CASSLQGAGGNTIYF. CDR3 nucleotides: TGTGCCAGCAGTTTACAGGGGGCTGGCGGAAACACCATATATTTT.